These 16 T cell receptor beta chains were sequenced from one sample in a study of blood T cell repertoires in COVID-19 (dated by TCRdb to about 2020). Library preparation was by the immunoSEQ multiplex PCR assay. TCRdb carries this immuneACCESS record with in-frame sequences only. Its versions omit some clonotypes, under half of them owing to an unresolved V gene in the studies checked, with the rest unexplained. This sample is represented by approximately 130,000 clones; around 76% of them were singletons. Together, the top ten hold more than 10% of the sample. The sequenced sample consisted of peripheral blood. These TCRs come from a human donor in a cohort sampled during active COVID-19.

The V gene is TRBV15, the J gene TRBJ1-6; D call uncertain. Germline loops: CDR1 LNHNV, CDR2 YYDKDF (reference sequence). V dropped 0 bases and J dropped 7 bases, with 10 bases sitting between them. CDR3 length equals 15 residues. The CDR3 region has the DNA TGTGCCACCAGCAGAGATACACCCTTGAATTCACCCCTCCACTTT. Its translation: CATSRDTPLNSPLHF.

The CDR3: CASSPLEVAGKNIQYF. The DNA for the CDR3 is TGTGCCAGCTCACCCCTCGAGGTAGCGGGGAAAAACATTCAGTACTTC. The chain combines TRBV18 with TRBJ2-4; 8 positions match TRBD2. Germline V CDR1 and CDR2: KGHSH, LQKENI. This CDR3 region has 16 residues. J lost 4 bases, V lost 3 bases, and 8 bases had no gene match.

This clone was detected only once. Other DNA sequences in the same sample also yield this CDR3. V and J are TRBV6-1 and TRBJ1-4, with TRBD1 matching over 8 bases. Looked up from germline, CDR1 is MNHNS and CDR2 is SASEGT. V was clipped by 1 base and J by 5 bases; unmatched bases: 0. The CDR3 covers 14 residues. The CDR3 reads CASSEGQGNEKLFF. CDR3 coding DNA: TGTGCCAGCAGTGAAGGACAGGGGAATGAAAAACTGTTTTTT.

This chain's CDR3 is CASSLDWDLSYEQYF. The CDR3 DNA reads as TGTGCCAGCAGCTTAGACTGGGACTTGTCCTACGAGCAGTACTTC. The chain couples TRBV11-2 to TRBJ2-7, with a possible D match to TRBD2 (6 bases). In germline, CDR1 is SGHAT, CDR2 FQNNGV. V lost 0 bases to trimming and J lost 1 base, with 10 bases between them. The CDR3 covers 15 residues.

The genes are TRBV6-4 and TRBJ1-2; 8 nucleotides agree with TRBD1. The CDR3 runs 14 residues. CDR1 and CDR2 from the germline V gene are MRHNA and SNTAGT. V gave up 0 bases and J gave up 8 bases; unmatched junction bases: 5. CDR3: CASSDSPGGFGYTF. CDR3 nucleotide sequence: TGTGCCAGCAGTGACTCCCCAGGGGGCTTCGGCTACACCTTC.

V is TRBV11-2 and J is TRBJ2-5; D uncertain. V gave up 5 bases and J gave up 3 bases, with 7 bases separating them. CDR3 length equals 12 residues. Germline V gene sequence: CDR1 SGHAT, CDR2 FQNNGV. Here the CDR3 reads CASSLREETQYF. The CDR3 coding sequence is TGTGCCAGCAGCCTGAGAGAAGAGACCCAGTACTTC.

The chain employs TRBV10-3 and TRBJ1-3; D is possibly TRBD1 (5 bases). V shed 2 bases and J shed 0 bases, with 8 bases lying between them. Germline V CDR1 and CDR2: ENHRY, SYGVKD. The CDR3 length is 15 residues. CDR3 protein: CAISEDGGSGNTIYF. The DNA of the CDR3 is TGTGCCATCAGTGAGGACGGGGGCTCTGGAAACACCATATATTTT.

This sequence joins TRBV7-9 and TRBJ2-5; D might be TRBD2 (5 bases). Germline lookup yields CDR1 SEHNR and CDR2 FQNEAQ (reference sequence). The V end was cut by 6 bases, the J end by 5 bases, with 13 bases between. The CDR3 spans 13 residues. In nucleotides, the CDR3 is TGTGCCAGCAGACCGGACTCGTCGGAGACCCAGTACTTC. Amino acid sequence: CASRPDSSETQYF.

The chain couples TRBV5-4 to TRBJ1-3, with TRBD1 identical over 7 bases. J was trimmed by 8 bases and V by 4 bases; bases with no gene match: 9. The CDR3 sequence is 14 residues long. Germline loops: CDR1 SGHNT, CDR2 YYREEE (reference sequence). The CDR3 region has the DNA TGTGCCAGCAGCACCTTGGGGACAGTAGACACCATATATTTT. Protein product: CASSTLGTVDTIYF.

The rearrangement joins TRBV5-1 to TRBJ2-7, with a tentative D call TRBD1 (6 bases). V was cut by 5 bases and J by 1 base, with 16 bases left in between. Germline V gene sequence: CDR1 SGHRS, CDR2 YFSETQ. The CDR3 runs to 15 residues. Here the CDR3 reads CASRTGTTTSYEQYF. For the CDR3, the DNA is TGCGCCAGCAGGACCGGGACAACTACTTCCTACGAGCAGTACTTC.

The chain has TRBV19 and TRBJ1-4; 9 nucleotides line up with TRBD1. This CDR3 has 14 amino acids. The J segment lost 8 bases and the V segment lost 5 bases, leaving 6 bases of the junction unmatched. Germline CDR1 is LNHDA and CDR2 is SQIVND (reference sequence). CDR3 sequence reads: CASSPRDRDEKLFF. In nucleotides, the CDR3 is TGTGCCAGTAGTCCCCGGGACAGGGACGAAAAACTGTTTTTT.

Here the CDR3 reads CAWTEGPTGKTQYF. DNA for the CDR3: TGTGCCTGGACTGAGGGACCTACAGGGAAGACCCAGTACTTC. This rearrangement joins TRBV30 to TRBJ2-5, with D perhaps TRBD1 (6 bases). This CDR3 is 14 amino acids long. V was cut by 4 bases and J by 6 bases, with 18 bases left in between. Germline values: CDR1 GTSNPN, CDR2 SVGIG (reference sequence).

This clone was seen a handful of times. Here the CDR3 reads CASSLEQVANEKLFF. As DNA, the CDR3 is TGTGCCAGCAGCTTAGAACAGGTGGCTAATGAAAAACTGTTTTTT. This chain links TRBV7-9 with TRBJ1-4; D might be TRBD1 (5 bases). V lost 1 base and J 3 bases, leaving 9 bases between the germline ends. Germline CDR1 SEHNR, CDR2 FQNEAQ (reference sequence). This CDR3 spans 15 amino acids.

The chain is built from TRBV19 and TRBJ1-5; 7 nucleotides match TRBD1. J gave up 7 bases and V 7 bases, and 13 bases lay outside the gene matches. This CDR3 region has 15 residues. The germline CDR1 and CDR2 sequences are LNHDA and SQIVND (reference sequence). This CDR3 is CASTLTQGKPQPQHF. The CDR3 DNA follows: TGTGCCAGTACCCTAACACAGGGGAAGCCACAGCCCCAGCATTTT. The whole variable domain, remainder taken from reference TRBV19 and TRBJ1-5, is DGGITQSPKYLFRKEGQNVTLSCEQNLNHDAMYWYRQDPGQGLRLIYYSQIVNDFQKGDIAEGYSVSREKKESFPLTVTSAQKNPTAFYLCASTLTQGKPQPQHFGDGTRLSIL.

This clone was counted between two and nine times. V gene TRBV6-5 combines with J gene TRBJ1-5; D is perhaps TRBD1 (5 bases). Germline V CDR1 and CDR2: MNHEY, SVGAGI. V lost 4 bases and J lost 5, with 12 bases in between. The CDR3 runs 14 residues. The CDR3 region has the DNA TGTGCCAGCAGTTTCTCTCGGGGGGATCAGCCCCAGCATTTT. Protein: CASSFSRGDQPQHF.

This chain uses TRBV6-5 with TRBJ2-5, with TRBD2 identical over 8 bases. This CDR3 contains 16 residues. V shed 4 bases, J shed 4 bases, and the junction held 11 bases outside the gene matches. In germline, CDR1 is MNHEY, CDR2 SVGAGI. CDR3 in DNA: TGTGCCAGCAGTTCTCCCCGAATTAGCGGGGCAGAGACCCAGTACTTC. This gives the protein CASSSPRISGAETQYF.